What follows is one T cell receptor beta chain and its context. The source of the sample is a study of blood T cell repertoires in COVID-19. At the level of the study: T cells, B-cell-depleted T cells, or PBMCs supplied cDNA or gDNA.

The CDR3 length is 13 residues. Germline CDR1 is SGHDT and CDR2 is YYEEEE. J was trimmed by 4 bases and V by 4 bases; bases with no gene match: 3. Assay used: immunoSEQ multiplex PCR; TCRdb lists only in-frame clones, some missing. The sample shows some 290,000 clones, 75% to 90% of them seen only once. The V gene is TRBV5-6, the J gene TRBJ2-5; 8 nucleotides agree with TRBD2. Sequenced: peripheral blood. The receptor was derived from a woman aged 25 to 39 with COVID-19, enrolled during active disease. For the CDR3, the DNA is TGTGCCAGCAGCCCAACTAGCGGAGAGACCCAGTACTTC. It specifies CASSPTSGETQYF.